The 5 T cell receptor beta chains below were found in one sample sequenced in a study of CD4 T cells in relation to SARS-CoV-2 and coronaviruses. Their antigens remain unidentified. Sequencing used immunoSEQ multiplex PCR; TCRdb keeps in-frame clones, though not all of them. The sample carries some 45,000 clones, roughly 87% recorded once. Material for sequencing was naive CD4+ T cells from PBMCs, cultured in vitro. Specified subset: naive CD4+ T cells isolated by negative enrichment. The source of these receptors is an adult with COVID-19.

The chain uses TRBV28 and TRBJ2-4; no definite D call. Trimming left V 2 bases short and J 0 bases short, with 8 bases between. The germline gives CDR1 MDHEN, CDR2 SYDVKM. CDR3 size: 15 residues. The CDR3 loop reads CASSLRQLAKNIQYF. For the CDR3, the DNA is TGTGCCAGCAGTTTACGGCAGTTAGCCAAAAACATTCAGTACTTC. The full variable domain, in which reference TRBV28 and TRBJ2-4 provide the parts outside the CDR3, is DVKVTQSSRYLVKRTGEKVFLECVQDMDHENMFWYRQDPGLGLRLIYFSYDVKMKEKGDIPEGYSVSREKKERFSLILESASTNQTSMYLCASSLRQLAKNIQYFGAGTRLSVL.

The V and J genes are TRBV28 and TRBJ2-2; D is perhaps TRBD1 or TRBD2 (5 bases each). This CDR3 has 15 amino acids. Trimming removed 7 bases at V and 3 bases at J, with 15 bases between. The germline gives CDR1 MDHEN, CDR2 SYDVKM. For the CDR3, the DNA is TGTGCCAGCACCATGGGACCAGCGCACACCGGGGAGCTGTTTTTT. Protein: CASTMGPAHTGELFF.

This clone was seen once. This rearrangement joins TRBV28 to TRBJ2-2, with D perhaps matching TRBD1 or TRBD2 (5 bases each). V lost 8 bases, J lost 4 bases, and 23 bases lay in between. Germline V gene lookup returns CDR1 MDHEN and CDR2 SYDVKM. The CDR3 totals 17 residues. The CDR3 region has the DNA TGTGCCAGCCTCGCTGCCTCTCGGGGTGGGGGCACCGGGGAGCTGTTTTTT. It translates to CASLAASRGGGTGELFF.

The chain couples TRBV4-3 to TRBJ2-1; unclear D gene. V was cut by 3 bases and J by 10 bases, with 13 bases left in between. The CDR3 sequence is 13 residues long. Germline-derived CDR1 and CDR2 are LGHNA and YSLEER. The CDR3 protein is CASSHPGGTEQFF. The DNA for the CDR3 is TGCGCCAGCAGCCATCCCGGCGGTACCGAGCAGTTCTTC.

The gene calls are TRBV5-1 and TRBJ1-4; D possibly corresponds to TRBD1 (5 bases). The CDR3 has 15 residues. The germline gives CDR1 SGHRS, CDR2 YFSETQ. Trimming cost V 5 bases and J 2 bases, with 13 bases left between them. This CDR3 reads CASRETRATNEKLFF. The CDR3 region has the DNA TGCGCCAGCAGAGAAACCAGGGCTACTAATGAAAAACTGTTTTTT.